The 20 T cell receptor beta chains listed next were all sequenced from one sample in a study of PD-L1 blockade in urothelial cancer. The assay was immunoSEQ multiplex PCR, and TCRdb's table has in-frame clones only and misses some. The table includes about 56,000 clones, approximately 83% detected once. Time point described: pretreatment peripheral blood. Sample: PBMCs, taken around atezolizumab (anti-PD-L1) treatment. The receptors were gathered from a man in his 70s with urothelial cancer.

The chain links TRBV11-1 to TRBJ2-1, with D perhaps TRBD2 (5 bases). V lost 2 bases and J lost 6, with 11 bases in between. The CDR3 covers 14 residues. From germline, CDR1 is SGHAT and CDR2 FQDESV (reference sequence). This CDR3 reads CASSLRLAGNEQFF. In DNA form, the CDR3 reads TGTGCCAGCAGCTTACGGCTCGCGGGCAATGAGCAGTTCTTC.

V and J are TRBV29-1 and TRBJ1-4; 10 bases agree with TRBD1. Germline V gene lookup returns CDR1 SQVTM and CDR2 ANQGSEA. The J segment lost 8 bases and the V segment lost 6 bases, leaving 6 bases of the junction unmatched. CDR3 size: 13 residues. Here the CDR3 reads CSVAGTGDEKLFF. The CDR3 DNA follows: TGCAGCGTAGCCGGGACAGGGGACGAAAAACTGTTTTTT. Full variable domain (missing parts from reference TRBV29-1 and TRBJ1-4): SAVISQKPSRDICQRGTSLTIQCQVDSQVTMMFWYRQQPGQSLTLIATANQGSEATYESGFVIDKFPISRPNLTFSTLTVSNMSPEDSSIYLCSVAGTGDEKLFFGSGTQLSVL.

CDR3 region: CASSLGQGSEQYF. The CDR3 nucleotides are TGCGCCAGCAGCTTGGGACAGGGCTCCGAGCAGTACTTC. This rearrangement joins TRBV5-1 to TRBJ2-7; 7 bases line up with TRBD1. This CDR3 spans 13 amino acids. The germline V gene encodes CDR1 SGHRS and CDR2 YFSETQ. V trimming: 0 bases; J trimming: 6 bases; junction bases outside the gene matches: 3.

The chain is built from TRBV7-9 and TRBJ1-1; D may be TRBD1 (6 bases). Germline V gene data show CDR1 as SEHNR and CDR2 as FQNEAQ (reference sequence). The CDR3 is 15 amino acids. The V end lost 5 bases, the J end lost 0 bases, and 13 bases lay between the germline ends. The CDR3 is CASSPQGIMNTEAFF. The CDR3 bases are TGTGCCAGCAGCCCGCAGGGGATTATGAACACTGAAGCTTTCTTT.

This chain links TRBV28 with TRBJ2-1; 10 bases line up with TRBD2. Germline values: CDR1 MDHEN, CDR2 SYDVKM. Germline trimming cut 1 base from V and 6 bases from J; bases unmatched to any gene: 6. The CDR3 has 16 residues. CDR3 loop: CASSLYALAGANEQFF. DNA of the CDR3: TGTGCCAGCAGTTTATACGCCCTAGCGGGAGCCAATGAGCAGTTCTTC.

The CDR3 DNA reads as TGTGCCAGCAGTCTCCGGGGACTAGCTCAGGGCGGTGCGTATTTT. This encodes CASSLRGLAQGGAYF. The chain has TRBV27 and TRBJ2-3; 9 nucleotides line up with TRBD2. V lost 5 bases to trimming and J lost 14 bases; unmatched junction nucleotides: 17. This CDR3 comprises 15 residues. The V gene's germline CDR1 is MNHEY and CDR2 SMNVEV (reference sequence).

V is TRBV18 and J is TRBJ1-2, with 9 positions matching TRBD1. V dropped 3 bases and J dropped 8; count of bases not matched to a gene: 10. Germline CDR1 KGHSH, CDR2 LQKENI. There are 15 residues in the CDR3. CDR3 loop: CASSPGTGKGAGYTF. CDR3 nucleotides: TGTGCCAGCTCACCTGGGACAGGGAAGGGCGCCGGCTACACCTTC.

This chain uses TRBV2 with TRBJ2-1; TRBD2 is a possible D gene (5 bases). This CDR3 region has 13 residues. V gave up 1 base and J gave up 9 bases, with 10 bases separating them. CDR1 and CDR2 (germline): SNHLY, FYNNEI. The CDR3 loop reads CASSEEYTSEQFF. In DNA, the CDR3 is TGTGCCAGCAGTGAAGAATATACTAGTGAGCAGTTCTTC.

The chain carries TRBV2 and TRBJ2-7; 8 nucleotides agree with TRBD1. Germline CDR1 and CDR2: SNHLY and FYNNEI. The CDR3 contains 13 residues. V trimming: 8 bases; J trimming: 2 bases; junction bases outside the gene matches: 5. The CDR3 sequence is CASAGQVAYEQYF. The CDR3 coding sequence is TGTGCCAGCGCGGGACAGGTTGCCTACGAGCAGTACTTC. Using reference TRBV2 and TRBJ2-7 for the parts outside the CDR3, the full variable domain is EPEVTQTPSHQVTQMGQEVILRCVPISNHLYFYWYRQILGQKVEFLVSFYNNEISEKSEIFDDQFSVERPDGSNFTLKIRSTKLEDSAMYFCASAGQVAYEQYFGPGTRLTVT.

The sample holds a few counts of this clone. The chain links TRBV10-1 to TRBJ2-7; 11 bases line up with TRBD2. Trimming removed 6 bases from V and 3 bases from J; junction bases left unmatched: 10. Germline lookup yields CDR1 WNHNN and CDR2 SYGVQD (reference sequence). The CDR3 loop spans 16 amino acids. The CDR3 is CASRPLTSGSSYEQYF. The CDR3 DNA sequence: TGCGCCAGCAGACCCCTTACTAGCGGGAGCAGCTACGAGCAGTACTTC.

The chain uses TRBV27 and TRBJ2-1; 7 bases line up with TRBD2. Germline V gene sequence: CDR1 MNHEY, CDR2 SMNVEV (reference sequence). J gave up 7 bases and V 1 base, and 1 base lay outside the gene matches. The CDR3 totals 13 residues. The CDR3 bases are TGTGCCAGCAGTTTATTTAGCGGGAATGAGCAGTTCTTC. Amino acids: CASSLFSGNEQFF.

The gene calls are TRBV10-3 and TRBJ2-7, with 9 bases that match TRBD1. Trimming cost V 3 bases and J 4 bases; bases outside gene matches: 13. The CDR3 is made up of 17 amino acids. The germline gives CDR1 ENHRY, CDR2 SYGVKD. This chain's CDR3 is CAISDSFPGQGSYEQYF. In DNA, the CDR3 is TGTGCCATCAGTGATTCGTTTCCGGGACAGGGATCGTACGAGCAGTACTTC.

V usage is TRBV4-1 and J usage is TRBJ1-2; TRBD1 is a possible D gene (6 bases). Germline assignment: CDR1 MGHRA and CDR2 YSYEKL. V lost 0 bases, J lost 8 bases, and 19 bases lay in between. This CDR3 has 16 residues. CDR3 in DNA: TGCGCCAGCAGCCAAGATGCAGTGGGGGCTCCACGGGGCTACACCTTC. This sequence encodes CASSQDAVGAPRGYTF.

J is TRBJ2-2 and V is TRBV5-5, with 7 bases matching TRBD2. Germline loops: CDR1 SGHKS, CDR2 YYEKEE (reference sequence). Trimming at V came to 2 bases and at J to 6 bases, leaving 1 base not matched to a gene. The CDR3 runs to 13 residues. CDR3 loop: CASSFGGAGELFF. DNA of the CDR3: TGTGCCAGCAGCTTTGGGGGGGCCGGGGAGCTGTTTTTT.

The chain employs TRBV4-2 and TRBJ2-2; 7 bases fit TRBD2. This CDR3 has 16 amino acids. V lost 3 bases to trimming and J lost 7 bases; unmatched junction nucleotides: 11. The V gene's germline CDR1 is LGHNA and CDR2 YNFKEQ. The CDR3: CASSQNAGDSSGELFF. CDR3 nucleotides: TGTGCCAGCAGCCAGAATGCGGGAGACTCCAGCGGGGAGCTGTTTTTT.

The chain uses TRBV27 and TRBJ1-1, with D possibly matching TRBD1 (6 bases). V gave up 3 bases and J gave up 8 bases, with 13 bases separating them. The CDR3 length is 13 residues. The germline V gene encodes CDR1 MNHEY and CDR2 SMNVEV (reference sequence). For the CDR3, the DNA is TGTGCCAGCAGTTTTTATCCGGGGACAGAAGCTTTCTTT. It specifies CASSFYPGTEAFF.

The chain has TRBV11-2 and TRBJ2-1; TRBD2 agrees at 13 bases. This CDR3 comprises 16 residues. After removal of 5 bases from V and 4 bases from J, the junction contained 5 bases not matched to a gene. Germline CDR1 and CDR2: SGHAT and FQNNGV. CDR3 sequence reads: CASSIGTSGTYNEQFF. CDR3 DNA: TGTGCCAGCAGCATAGGGACTAGCGGGACATACAATGAGCAGTTCTTC.

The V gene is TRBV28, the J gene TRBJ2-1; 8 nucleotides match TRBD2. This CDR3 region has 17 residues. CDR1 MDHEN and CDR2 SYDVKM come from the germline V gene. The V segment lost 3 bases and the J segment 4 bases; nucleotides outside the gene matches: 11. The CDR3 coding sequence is TGTGCCAGCAGTTTCCAGGGTAGCGGGATCATGTACAATGAGCAGTTCTTC. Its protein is CASSFQGSGIMYNEQFF.

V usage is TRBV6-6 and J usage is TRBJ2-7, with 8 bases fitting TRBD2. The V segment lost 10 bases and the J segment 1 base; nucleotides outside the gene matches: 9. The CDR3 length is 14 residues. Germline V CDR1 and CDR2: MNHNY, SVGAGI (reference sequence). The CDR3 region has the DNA TGTGCCACCACCCTATCTAGCGGGTCCTACGAGCAGTACTTC. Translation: CATTLSSGSYEQYF.

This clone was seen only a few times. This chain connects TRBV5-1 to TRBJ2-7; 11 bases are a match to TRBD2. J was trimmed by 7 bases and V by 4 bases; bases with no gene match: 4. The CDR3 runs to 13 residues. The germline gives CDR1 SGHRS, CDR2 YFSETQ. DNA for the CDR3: TGCGCCAGCAGCCTGGGACTAGCGGAAGAGCAGTACTTC. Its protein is CASSLGLAEEQYF. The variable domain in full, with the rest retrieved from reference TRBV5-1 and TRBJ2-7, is KAGVTQTPRYLIKTRGQQVTLSCSPISGHRSVSWYQQTPGQGLQFLFEYFSETQRNKGNFPGRFSGRQFSNSRSEMNVSTLELGDSALYLCASSLGLAEEQYFGPGTRLTVT.